The clone carrying this T cell receptor (beta chain) was seen repeatedly, ten times or more. The target antigen is unknown. This sample stems from a study of T cells after yellow fever vaccination. The CDR3 has 15 residues. Trimming cost V 2 bases and J 2 bases; bases outside gene matches: 4. The germline CDR1 and CDR2 sequences are MNHEY and SVGAGI. One entry per CDR3 protein, called by TCRdb with MiXCR from the 5' RACE reads. Of about 320,000 distinct CDR3 sequences in the sample, approximately 4.3% were seen once. Study results and limitations: Bulk-population clonotypes that are abundant could appear as contaminants in FACS-sorted repertoires. Peaking on day 5 versus 15, the secondary response was faster but weaker.

This chain uses TRBV6-5 with TRBJ2-7; 9 bases are shared with TRBD1. The sequence derives from a man younger than 30 who received the YFV17D yellow fever vaccine. The sequenced sample was PBMCs, obtained 15 days after the yellow fever booster vaccination. The DNA of the CDR3 is TGTGCCAGCAGTTACGACGGGACAGGGACCTACGAGCAGTACTTC. This sequence encodes CASSYDGTGTYEQYF.